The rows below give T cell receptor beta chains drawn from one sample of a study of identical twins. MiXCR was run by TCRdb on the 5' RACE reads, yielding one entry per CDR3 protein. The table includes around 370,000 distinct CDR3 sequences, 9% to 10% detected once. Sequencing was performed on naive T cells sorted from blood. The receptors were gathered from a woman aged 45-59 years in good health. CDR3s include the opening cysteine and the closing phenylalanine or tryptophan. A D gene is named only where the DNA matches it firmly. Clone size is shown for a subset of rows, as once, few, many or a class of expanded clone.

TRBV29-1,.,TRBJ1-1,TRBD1,CSAPRQGANTEAFF,TGCAGCGCCCCTCGGCAGGGGGCGAATACTGAAGCTTTCTTT
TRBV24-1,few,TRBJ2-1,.,CATSDLLEGIDEQFF,TGTGCCACCAGTGATTTGCTTGAGGGAATCGATGAGCAGTTCTTC
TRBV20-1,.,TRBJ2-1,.,CSARDGERVFPGNEQFF,TGCAGTGCTAGAGATGGCGAGCGGGTATTTCCGGGCAATGAGCAGTTCTTC
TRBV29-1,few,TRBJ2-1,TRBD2,CSVEEGTSGTTMKQFF,TGCAGCGTTGAAGAAGGGACTAGCGGGACAACAATGAAGCAGTTCTTC
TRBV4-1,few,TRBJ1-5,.,CASSQPSPYSNQPQHF,TGCGCCAGCAGCCAGCCGTCCCCTTATAGCAATCAGCCCCAGCATTTT
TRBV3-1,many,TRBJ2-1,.,CASSQGGAEQFF,TGTGCCAGCAGCCAGGGGGGGGCTGAGCAGTTCTTC
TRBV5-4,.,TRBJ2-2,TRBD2,CASSPTSGKGELFF,TGTGCCAGCAGCCCCACTAGCGGGAAAGGGGAGCTGTTTTTT
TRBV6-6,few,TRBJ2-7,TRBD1,CASIRGQGNYEQYF,TGTGCCAGCATTCGCGGACAGGGGAACTACGAGCAGTACTTC
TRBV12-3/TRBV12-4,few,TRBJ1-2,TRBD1,CASTRDRGDYGYTF,TGTGCCAGCACCCGGGACAGGGGAGACTATGGCTACACCTTC
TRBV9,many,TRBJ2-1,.,CASSVVGASYNEQFF,TGTGCCAGCAGCGTAGTTGGGGCGTCCTACAATGAGCAGTTCTTC
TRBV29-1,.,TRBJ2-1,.,CSVHAIEQFF,TGCAGCGTCCACGCTATTGAGCAGTTCTTC
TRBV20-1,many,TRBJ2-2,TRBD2,CSARDQLAGRSGELFF,TGCAGTGCTAGAGATCAACTAGCGGGACGGTCCGGGGAGCTGTTTTTT
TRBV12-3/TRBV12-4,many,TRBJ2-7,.,CASSLRTIEQYF,TGTGCCAGCAGTTTACGCACCATCGAGCAGTACTTC
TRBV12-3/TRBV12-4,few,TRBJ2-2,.,CAIPWGNPDTGELFF,TGTGCCATCCCATGGGGGAACCCGGACACCGGGGAGCTGTTTTTT
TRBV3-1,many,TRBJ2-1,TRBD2,CASSPHAGATNEQFF,TGTGCCAGCAGCCCCCATGCGGGAGCTACGAATGAGCAGTTCTTC
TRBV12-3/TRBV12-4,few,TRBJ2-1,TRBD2,CASSLASRLAGLNEQFF,TGTGCCAGCAGTTTAGCGAGTCGATTAGCGGGACTGAATGAGCAGTTCTTC
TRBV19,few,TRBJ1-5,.,CATAQGAGNQPQHF,TGTGCCACCGCACAGGGAGCAGGCAATCAGCCCCAGCATTTT
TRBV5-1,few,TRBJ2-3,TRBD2,CASSRGLAHKNTDTQYF,TGCGCCAGCAGCCGAGGACTAGCGCATAAAAACACAGATACGCAGTATTTT
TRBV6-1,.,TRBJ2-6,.,CASNEIASGANVLTF,TGTGCCAGCAATGAAATCGCCTCTGGGGCCAACGTCCTGACTTTC
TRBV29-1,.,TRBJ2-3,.,CSVVLVRGTLVAF,TGCAGCGTTGTGTTAGTTCGTGGGACATTAGTAGCGTTT
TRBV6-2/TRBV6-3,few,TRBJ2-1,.,CASGSPSYNEQFF,TGTGCCAGCGGGAGCCCCTCCTACAATGAGCAGTTCTTC
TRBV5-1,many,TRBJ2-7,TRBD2,CASSLSQGGYEQYF,TGCGCCAGCAGCTTGAGCCAGGGAGGGTACGAGCAGTACTTC
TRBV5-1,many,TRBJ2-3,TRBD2,CASTELAGANTDTQYF,TGCGCCAGCACAGAATTAGCGGGAGCCAACACAGATACGCAGTATTTT
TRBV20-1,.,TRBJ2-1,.,CSAREANNEQFF,TGCAGTGCTAGAGAAGCGAACAATGAGCAGTTCTTC
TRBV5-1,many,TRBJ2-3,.,CASSLLHEADTQYF,TGCGCCAGCAGCTTGTTACACGAAGCAGATACGCAGTATTTT
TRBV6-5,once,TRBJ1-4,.,CASSYEGGQVGMVKLFF,TGTGCCAGCAGTTACGAGGGGGGCCAGGTTGGAATGGTAAAACTGTTTTTT
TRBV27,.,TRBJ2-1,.,CASSSPGFGDEQFF,TGTGCCAGCAGTAGCCCGGGGTTCGGGGATGAGCAGTTCTTC
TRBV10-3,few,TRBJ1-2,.,CAISIQSSLGYTF,TGTGCCATCAGCATACAGAGTTCGTTGGGCTACACCTTC
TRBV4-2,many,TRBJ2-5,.,CASSHRRF,TGTGCCAGCAGCCACCGTCGGTTC
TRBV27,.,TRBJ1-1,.,CASTPQGKGTEAFF,TGTGCCAGCACCCCCCAGGGAAAGGGCACTGAAGCTTTCTTT
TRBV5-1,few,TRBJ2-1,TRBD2,CASSLDLAGSNEQFF,TGCGCCAGCAGCTTGGATCTAGCGGGCAGCAATGAGCAGTTCTTC
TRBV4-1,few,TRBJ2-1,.,CASSRPNGRVNEQFF,TGCGCCAGCAGCCGACCTAACGGTAGGGTCAATGAGCAGTTCTTC
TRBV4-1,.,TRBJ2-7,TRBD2,CASSQPLHTSGYEQYF,TGCGCCAGCAGCCAACCCCTCCATACTAGCGGTTACGAGCAGTACTTC
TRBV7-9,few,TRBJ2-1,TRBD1,CASSRRDRLADEQFF,TGTGCCAGCAGCCGCCGGGACAGGCTTGCGGATGAGCAGTTCTTC
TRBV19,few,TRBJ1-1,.,CASIAAAPNTEAFF,TGTGCCAGTATAGCAGCAGCCCCGAACACTGAAGCTTTCTTT
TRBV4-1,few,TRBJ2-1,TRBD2,CASSGVYRTSGRDEQFF,TGCGCCAGCAGCGGCGTCTATCGGACTAGCGGGAGAGATGAGCAGTTCTTC
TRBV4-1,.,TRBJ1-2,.,CASSQATNYGYTF,TGCGCCAGCAGCCAAGCGACGAACTATGGCTACACCTTC
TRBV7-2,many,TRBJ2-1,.,CASSLIVPNEQFF,TGTGCCAGCAGCTTGATCGTTCCCAATGAGCAGTTCTTC
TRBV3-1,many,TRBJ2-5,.,CASSHRAGRQETQYF,TGTGCCAGCAGCCACCGGGCGGGTCGGCAAGAGACCCAGTACTTC
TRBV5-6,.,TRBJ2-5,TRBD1,CASSPRGPTKETQYF,TGTGCCAGCAGCCCGAGGGGGCCGACTAAAGAGACCCAGTACTTC
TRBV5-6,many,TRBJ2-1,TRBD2,CASSSQRGGSYNEQFF,TGTGCCAGCAGCTCCCAGCGGGGGGGGTCCTACAATGAGCAGTTCTTC
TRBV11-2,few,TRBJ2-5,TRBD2,CASSSFPGLAVPGGETQYF,TGTGCCAGCAGCTCCTTCCCGGGACTAGCGGTCCCGGGGGGAGAGACCCAGTACTTC
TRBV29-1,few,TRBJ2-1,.,CSVVPRANEQFF,TGCAGCGTTGTCCCGAGGGCGAATGAGCAGTTCTTC
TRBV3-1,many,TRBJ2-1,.,CASSQLVAASSSYNEQFF,TGTGCCAGCAGCCAGTTGGTAGCGGCCTCGAGCTCCTACAATGAGCAGTTCTTC
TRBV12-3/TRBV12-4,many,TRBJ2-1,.,CASSPDGGGQQFF,TGTGCCAGCAGTCCCGACGGGGGCGGACAGCAGTTCTTC
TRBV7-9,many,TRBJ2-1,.,CASSFRQEVYNEQFF,TGTGCCAGCAGCTTCCGACAGGAGGTATACAATGAGCAGTTCTTC
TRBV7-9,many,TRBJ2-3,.,CASSGSLPSTDTQYF,TGTGCCAGCTCGGGTTCGCTTCCTAGCACAGATACGCAGTATTTT
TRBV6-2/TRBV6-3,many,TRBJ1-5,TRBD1,CASSPIPRTGPYQPQHF,TGTGCCAGCAGTCCGATACCGCGGACAGGGCCTTATCAGCCCCAGCATTTT
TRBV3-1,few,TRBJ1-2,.,CASSPSPSNYGYTF,TGTGCCAGCAGCCCGTCCCCTTCTAACTATGGCTACACCTTC
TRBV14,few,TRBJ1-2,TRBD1,CASSQLSDREHGYTF,TGTGCCAGCAGCCAACTCTCGGACAGGGAACATGGCTACACCTTC
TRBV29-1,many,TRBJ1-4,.,CSVGRRNEKLFF,TGCAGCGTTGGGCGGCGTAATGAAAAACTGTTTTTT